This T cell receptor beta chain was sequenced for a study of blood T cell repertoires in COVID-19. This CDR3 region has 16 residues. Between the trimmed V and J ends, which lost 0 bases and 4 bases, there was a span of 10 bases. The germline CDR1 and CDR2 sequences are SGHVS and FQNEAQ. Sequenced by immunoSEQ multiplex PCR; TCRdb stores in-frame clones only, minus some. The data show roughly 200,000 clones, about nine tenths seen once. This chain connects TRBV7-8 to TRBJ2-6, with a weak D call TRBD2 (5 bases). The sequencing input was peripheral blood. This sequence was found in a man aged 40-49 years with acute or convalescent COVID-19. The CDR3 sequence is CASSLADGVGANVLTF. DNA of the CDR3: TGTGCCAGCAGCTTAGCCGACGGGGTAGGGGCCAACGTCCTGACTTTC. Together with reference TRBV7-8 and TRBJ2-6, the CDR3 gives the full variable domain: GAGVSQSPRYKVAKRGQDVALRCDPISGHVSLFWYQQALGQGPEFLTYFQNEAQLDKSGLPSDRFFAERPEGSVSTLKIQRTQQEDSAVYLCASSLADGVGANVLTFGAGSRLTVL.